This TCR beta chain was recorded in a study of shared clonotypes between healthy human individuals. The method was immunoSEQ multiplex PCR; TCRdb's version includes in-frame clones alone and lacks a portion of them. The repertoire holds more than 2,000,000 clones, approximately 94% seen once, with more than 0.12% in the top ten. A CD45RA-negative memory subset and a CD45RA+ naive subset were separated from the CD4+ cells. The CDR3 extends over 16 amino acids. V was pared by 6 bases and J by 5 bases, with 10 bases of the junction left unmatched. Germline values: CDR1 SGHRS, CDR2 YFSETQ. The origin of this receptor is a man younger than 35 in good health. The chain combines TRBV5-1 with TRBJ2-3; 12 nucleotides align to TRBD2. Sequences were obtained from naive CD4+ T cells sorted from blood. The subset is: CD45RA+ positively selected. The CDR3 bases are TGCGCCAGCACCCGGACTAGCGGGGTGGGAGGAGATACGCAGTATTTT. Translating gives CASTRTSGVGGDTQYF.